This T cell receptor (beta chain) came from a study of T-cell memory formation after mild COVID-19. With regard to this clonotype: Its antigen is not identified.

The study's findings and limits: CD4+ contracting clones were mainly CM and EM; CD8+ ones, EMRA.

The CDR3 is 16 amino acids. Unmatched junction bases numbered 5, after V lost 5 bases and J lost 1 base. CDR1 and CDR2 from the germline V gene are SGHVS and FQNEAQ. TCRdb processed the 5' RACE reads anew with MiXCR; each CDR3 protein has one entry. The repertoire includes about 400,000 distinct CDR3 sequences, approximately 24% of them detected once, and roughly 8.7% sits in the top ten. The sample comprised PBMCs or a T cell subset sorted from them (not recorded which). This TCR came from an adult woman who had mild COVID-19 (a few samples of this study predate the infection). Cell type and time point are not known. V and J are TRBV7-8 and TRBJ1-5; the match to TRBD1 covers 10 bases. CDR3 in DNA: TGTGCCAGCAGCCGAGGACAGGGGGTGAGCAATCAGCCCCAGCATTTT. This translates into CASSRGQGVSNQPQHF. The variable domain in full, completed from reference TRBV7-8 and TRBJ1-5, reads GAGVSQSPRYKVAKRGQDVALRCDPISGHVSLFWYQQALGQGPEFLTYFQNEAQLDKSGLPSDRFFAERPEGSVSTLKIQRTQQEDSAVYLCASSRGQGVSNQPQHFGDGTRLSIL.